This T cell receptor beta chain was recorded in a study of neurological immune-mediated disorders. TCRdb reprocessed the 5' RACE reads with MiXCR, giving one entry per CDR3 protein. Here the sample spans some 86,000 distinct CDR3 sequences, 2% to 3% being singletons. At least ten counts were recorded for this clonotype. Sequencing was performed on PBMCs. The TCR comes from a woman in her 30s with multiple sclerosis.

Written as DNA, the CDR3 is TGCAGTGCTAGAGGTGAAGCGGGAAGGTACGAGCAGTACTTC. Its translation: CSARGEAGRYEQYF. The chain uses TRBV20-1 and TRBJ2-7; TRBD2 aligns across 7 bases. Trimming cost V 1 base and J 4 bases; bases outside gene matches: 7. CDR1 is DFQATT, CDR2 SNEGSKA, per germline (reference sequence). The CDR3 has 14 amino acids.